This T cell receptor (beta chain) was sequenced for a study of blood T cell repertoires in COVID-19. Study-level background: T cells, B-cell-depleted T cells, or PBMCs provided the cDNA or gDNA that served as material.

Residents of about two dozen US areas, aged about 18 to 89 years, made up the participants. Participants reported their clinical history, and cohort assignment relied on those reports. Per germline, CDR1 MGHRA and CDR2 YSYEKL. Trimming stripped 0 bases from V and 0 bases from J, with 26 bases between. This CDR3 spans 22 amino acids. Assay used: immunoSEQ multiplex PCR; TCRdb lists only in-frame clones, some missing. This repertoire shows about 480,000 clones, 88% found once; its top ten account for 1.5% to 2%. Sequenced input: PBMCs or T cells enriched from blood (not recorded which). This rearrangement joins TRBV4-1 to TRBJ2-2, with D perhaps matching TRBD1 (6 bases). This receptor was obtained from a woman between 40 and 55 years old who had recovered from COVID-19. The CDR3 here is CASSQDGGLGYITLSNTGELFF. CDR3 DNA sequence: TGCGCCAGCAGCCAAGATGGGGGCCTGGGGTACATAACTCTTTCGAACACCGGGGAGCTGTTTTTT.